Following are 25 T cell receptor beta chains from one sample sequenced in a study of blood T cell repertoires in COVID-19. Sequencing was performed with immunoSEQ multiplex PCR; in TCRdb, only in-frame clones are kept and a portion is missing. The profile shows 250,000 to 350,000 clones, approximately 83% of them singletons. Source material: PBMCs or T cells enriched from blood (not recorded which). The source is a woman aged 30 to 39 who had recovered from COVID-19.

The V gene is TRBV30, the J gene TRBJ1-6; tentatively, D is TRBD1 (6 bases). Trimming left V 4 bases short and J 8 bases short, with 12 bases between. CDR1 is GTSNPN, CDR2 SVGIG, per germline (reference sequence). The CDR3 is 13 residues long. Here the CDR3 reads CAWIRGKDSPLHF. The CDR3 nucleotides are TGTGCCTGGATAAGGGGGAAAGATTCACCCCTCCACTTT.

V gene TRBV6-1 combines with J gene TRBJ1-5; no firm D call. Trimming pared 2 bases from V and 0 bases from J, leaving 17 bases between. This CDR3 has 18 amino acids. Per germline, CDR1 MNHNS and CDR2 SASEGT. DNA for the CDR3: TGTGCCAGCAGTGAAATGGCTGTGGCGGGGTTTAGCAATCAGCCCCAGCATTTT. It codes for CASSEMAVAGFSNQPQHF.

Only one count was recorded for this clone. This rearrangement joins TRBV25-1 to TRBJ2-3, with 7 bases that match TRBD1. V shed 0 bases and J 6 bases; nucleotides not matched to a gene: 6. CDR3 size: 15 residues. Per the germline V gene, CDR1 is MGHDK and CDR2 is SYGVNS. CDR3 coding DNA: TGTGCCAGCAGTGAATACGAAGGGGGCAGGGATACGCAGTATTTT. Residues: CASSEYEGGRDTQYF.

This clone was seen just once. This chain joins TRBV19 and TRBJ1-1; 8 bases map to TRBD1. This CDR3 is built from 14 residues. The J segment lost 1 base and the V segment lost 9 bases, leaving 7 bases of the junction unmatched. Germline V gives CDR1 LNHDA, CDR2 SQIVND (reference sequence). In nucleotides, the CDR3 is TGTGCCAGCGTTGACAGGGGAAGGAACACTGAAGCTTTCTTT. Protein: CASVDRGRNTEAFF.

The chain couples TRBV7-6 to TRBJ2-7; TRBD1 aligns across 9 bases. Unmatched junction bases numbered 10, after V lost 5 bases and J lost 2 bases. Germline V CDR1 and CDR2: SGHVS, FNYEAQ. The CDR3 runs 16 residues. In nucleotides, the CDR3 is TGTGCCAGCAGCCCAAGGTCCGGGACAGGGACCTACGAGCAGTACTTC. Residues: CASSPRSGTGTYEQYF.

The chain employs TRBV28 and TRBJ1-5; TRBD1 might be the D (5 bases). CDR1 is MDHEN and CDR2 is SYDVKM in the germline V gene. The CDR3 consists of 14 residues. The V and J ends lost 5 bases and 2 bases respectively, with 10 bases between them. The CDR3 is CASSQGSGNQPQHF. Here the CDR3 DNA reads TGTGCCAGCAGTCAGGGAAGCGGCAATCAGCCCCAGCATTTT. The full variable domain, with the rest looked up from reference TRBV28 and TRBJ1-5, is DVKVTQSSRYLVKRTGEKVFLECVQDMDHENMFWYRQDPGLGLRLIYFSYDVKMKEKGDIPEGYSVSREKKERFSLILESASTNQTSMYLCASSQGSGNQPQHFGDGTRLSIL.

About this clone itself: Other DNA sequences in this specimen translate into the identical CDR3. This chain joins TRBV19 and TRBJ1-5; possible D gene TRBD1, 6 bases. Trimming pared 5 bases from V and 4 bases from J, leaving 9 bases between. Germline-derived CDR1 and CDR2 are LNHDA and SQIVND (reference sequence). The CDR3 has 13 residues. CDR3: CASSPTGNQPQHF. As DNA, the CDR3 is TGTGCCAGTAGTCCCACAGGGAATCAGCCCCAGCATTTT.

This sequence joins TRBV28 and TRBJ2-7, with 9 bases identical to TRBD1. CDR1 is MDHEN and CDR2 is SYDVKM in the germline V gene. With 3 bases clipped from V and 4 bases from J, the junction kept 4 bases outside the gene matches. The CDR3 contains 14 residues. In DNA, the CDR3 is TGTGCCAGCAGTTTCCGGGGACAGGGATACGAGCAGTACTTC. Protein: CASSFRGQGYEQYF.

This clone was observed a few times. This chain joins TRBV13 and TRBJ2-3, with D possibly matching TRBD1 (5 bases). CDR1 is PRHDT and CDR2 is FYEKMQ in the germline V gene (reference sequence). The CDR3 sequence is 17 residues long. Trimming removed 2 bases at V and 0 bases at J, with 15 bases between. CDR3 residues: CASSLTGLRTSTDTQYF. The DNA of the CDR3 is TGTGCCAGCAGCTTAACAGGCCTTCGAACTAGCACAGATACGCAGTATTTT.

Here the CDR3 DNA reads TGTGCCATCAGTCCTCAAGCGGGAGGGAGGGAGACCCAGTACTTC. This translates into CAISPQAGGRETQYF. The rearrangement links TRBV10-3 to TRBJ2-5; the match to TRBD2 covers 10 bases. Germline trimming cut 5 bases from V and 5 bases from J; bases unmatched to any gene: 8. Germline loops: CDR1 ENHRY, CDR2 SYGVKD. CDR3 length: 15 amino acids.

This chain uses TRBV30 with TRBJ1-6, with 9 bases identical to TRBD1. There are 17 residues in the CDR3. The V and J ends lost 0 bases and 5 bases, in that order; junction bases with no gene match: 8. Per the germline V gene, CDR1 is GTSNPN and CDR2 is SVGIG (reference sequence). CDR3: CAWSVLGGTGNNSPLHF. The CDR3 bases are TGTGCCTGGAGTGTATTAGGGGGGACAGGGAATAATTCACCCCTCCACTTT.

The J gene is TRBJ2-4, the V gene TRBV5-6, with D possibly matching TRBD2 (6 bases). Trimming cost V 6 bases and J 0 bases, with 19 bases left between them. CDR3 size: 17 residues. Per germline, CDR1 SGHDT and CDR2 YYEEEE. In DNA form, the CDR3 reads TGTGCCAGCACCCAGATAGGCGGGGTCGGAGCCAAAAACATTCAGTACTTC. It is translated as CASTQIGGVGAKNIQYF.

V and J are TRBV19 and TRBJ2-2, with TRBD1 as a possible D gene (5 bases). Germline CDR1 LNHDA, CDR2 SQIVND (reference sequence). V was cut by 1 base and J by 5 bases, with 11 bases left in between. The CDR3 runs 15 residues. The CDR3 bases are TGTGCCAGTAGTATAGTAAGGGGTGGTACCGGGGAGCTGTTTTTT. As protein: CASSIVRGGTGELFF.

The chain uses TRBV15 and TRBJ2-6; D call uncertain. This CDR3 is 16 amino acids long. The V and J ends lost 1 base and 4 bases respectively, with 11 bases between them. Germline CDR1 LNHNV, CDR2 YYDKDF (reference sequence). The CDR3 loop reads CATSRGLISGANVLTF. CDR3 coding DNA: TGTGCCACCAGCAGAGGCCTTATTAGCGGGGCCAACGTCCTGACTTTC.

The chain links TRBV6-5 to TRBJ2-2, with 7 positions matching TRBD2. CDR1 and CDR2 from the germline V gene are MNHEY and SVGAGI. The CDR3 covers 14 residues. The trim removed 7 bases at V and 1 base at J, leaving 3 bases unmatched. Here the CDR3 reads CASIQRGNTGELFF. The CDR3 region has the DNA TGTGCCAGCATCCAGCGGGGGAACACCGGGGAGCTGTTTTTT.

CDR3 sequence: CASSLGLAGGADTQYF. The DNA for the CDR3 is TGTGCCAGCAGCTTGGGACTAGCGGGAGGGGCAGATACGCAGTATTTT. The chain employs TRBV5-4 and TRBJ2-3; TRBD2 aligns across 14 bases. V lost 0 bases and J lost 4; bases outside the gene matches: 1. The CDR3 has 16 residues. Germline assignment: CDR1 SGHNT and CDR2 YYREEE (reference sequence).

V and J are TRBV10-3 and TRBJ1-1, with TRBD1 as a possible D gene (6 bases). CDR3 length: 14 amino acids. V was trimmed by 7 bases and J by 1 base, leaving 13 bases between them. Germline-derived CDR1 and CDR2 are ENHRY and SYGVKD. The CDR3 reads CAITAGAENTEAFF. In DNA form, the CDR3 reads TGTGCCATCACAGCAGGGGCGGAGAACACTGAAGCTTTCTTT.

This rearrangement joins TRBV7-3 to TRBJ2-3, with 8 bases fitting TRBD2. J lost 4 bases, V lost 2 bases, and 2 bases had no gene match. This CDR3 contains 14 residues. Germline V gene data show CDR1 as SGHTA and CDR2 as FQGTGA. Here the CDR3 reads CASSLSGGPDTQYF. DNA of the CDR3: TGTGCCAGCAGCTTATCGGGGGGGCCAGATACGCAGTATTTT.

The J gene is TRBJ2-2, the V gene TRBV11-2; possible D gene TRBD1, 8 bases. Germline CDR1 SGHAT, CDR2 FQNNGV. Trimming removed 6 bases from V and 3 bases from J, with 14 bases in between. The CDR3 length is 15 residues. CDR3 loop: CASRFTGGDTGELFF. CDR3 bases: TGTGCCAGCAGGTTTACAGGGGGGGACACCGGGGAGCTGTTTTTT.

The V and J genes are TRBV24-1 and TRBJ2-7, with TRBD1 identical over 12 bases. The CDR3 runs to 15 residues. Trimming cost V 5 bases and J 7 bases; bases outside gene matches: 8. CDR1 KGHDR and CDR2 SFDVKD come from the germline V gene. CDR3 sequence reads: CATSGPGQGAREQYF. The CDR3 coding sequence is TGTGCCACCAGTGGTCCGGGACAGGGGGCGCGGGAGCAGTACTTC.

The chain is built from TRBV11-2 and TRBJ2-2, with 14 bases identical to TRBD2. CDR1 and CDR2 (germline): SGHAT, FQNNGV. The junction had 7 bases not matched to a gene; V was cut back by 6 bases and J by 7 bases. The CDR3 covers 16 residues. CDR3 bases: TGTGCCAGCAGGGGGACTAGCGGGAGCTATGGCGGGGAGCTGTTTTTT. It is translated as CASRGTSGSYGGELFF.

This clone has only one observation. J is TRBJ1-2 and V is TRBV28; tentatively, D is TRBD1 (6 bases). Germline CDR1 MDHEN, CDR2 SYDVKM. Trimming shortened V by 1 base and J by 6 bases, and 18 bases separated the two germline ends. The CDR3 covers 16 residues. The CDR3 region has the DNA TGTGCCAGCAGTTTATACCACCTTGGACAGTCGAATGGCTACACCTTC. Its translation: CASSLYHLGQSNGYTF.

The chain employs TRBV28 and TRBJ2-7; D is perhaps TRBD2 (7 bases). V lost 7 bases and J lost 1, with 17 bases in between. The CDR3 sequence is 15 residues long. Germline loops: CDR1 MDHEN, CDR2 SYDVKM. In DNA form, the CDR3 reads TGTGCCAGCACTCTAGGGGGGGATGCTTCCTACGAGCAGTACTTC. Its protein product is CASTLGGDASYEQYF.

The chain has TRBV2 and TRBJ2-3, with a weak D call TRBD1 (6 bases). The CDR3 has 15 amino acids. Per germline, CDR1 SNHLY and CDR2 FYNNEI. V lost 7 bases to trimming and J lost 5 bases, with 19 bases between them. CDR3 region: CASIWDTSFVDTQYF. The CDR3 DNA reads TGTGCCAGCATTTGGGACACCTCCTTTGTAGATACGCAGTATTTT.

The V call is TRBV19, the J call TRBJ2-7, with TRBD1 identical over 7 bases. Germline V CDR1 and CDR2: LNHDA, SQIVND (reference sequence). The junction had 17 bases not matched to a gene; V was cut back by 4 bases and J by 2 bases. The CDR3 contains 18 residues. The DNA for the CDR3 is TGTGCCAGTAGTACCCCCGCGAGGCCGGGACAGCGAACCTACGAGCAGTACTTC. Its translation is CASSTPARPGQRTYEQYF.